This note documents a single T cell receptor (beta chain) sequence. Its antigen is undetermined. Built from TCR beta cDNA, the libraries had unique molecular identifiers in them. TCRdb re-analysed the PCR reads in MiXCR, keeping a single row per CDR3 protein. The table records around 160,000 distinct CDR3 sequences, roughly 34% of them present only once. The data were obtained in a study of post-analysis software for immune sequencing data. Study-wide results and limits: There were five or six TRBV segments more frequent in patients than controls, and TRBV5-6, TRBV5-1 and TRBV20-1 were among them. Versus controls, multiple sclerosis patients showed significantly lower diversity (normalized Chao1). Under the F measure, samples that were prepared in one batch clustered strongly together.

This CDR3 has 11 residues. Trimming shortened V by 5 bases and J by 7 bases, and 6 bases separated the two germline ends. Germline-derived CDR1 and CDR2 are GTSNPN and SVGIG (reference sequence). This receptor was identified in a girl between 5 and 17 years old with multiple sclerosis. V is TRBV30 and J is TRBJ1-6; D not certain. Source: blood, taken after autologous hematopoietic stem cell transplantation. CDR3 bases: TGTGCCTGGTCGGGAAATTCACCCCTCCACTTT. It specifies CAWSGNSPLHF.